The sequence of this TCR beta chain was determined in a study of identical twins. There are 15 residues in the CDR3. The germline V gene encodes CDR1 SEHNR and CDR2 FQNEAQ (reference sequence). Trimming took 6 bases from V and 2 from J, leaving 16 bases between them. Study observations and caveats: Invariant MAIT and iNKT cells are populations that could partly confound zero-insertion analyses. Where out-of-frame alpha sequences were twin-shared, they showed excess low generation probability.

TCRdb reprocessed the 5' RACE reads via MiXCR and lists one record per CDR3 protein. Of hundreds of thousands of distinct CDR3 sequences in the sample, 15% to 20% were seen once. A word on this clonotype: What it recognizes is unknown.

These data were also filed under a second study, of T cells expressing NK-cell markers. According to that study: T cells sorted in several experiments were restricted to alpha-beta TCR T cells by an anti-gamma-delta TCR antibody. Whether the expanded NKG2C+ T cell clones recognized HCMV remained unclear.

This rearrangement joins TRBV7-9 to TRBJ2-5; possible D gene TRBD1, 6 bases. The TCR sequence derives from a woman between 18 and 29 years old in good health. Input material: PBMCs. The CDR3 DNA is TGTGCCAGCAGGGGCGGACAGCTTCGTCAAGAGACCCAGTACTTC. This encodes CASRGGQLRQETQYF.